Following are 28 T cell receptor beta chains from one sample sequenced in a study of identifying expanded T cells in peripheral blood. Data came from immunoSEQ multiplex PCR; TCRdb stores just in-frame clones and leaves some out. The table shows approximately 100,000 clones, with around 90% occurring only once. Sequenced sample: blood. The source of these receptors is a person between 18 and 70 years old in good health.

V usage is TRBV6-5 and J usage is TRBJ1-1; D unresolved. The germline gives CDR1 MNHEY, CDR2 SVGAGI. Between the trimmed V and J ends, which lost 0 bases and 2 bases, there was a span of 10 bases. CDR3 size: 15 residues. The CDR3 coding sequence is TGTGCCAGCAGTTACTCGAATGGGAGAAACACTGAAGCTTTCTTT. Translated, it gives CASSYSNGRNTEAFF.

This chain joins TRBV11-2 and TRBJ2-5; TRBD2 agrees at 8 bases. The CDR3 has 16 amino acids. Per the germline V gene, CDR1 is SGHAT and CDR2 is FQNNGV. Unmatched junction bases numbered 12, after V lost 4 bases and J lost 5 bases. Written as DNA, the CDR3 is TGTGCCAGCAGCTCTCTCTTGATAGCGGGGTGGGAGACCCAGTACTTC. This encodes CASSSLLIAGWETQYF.

As for this clone: A read error may account for a junction end that differs from germline. The V gene is TRBV4-3, the J gene TRBJ2-3; 8 bases are shared with TRBD2. The CDR3 loop spans 16 amino acids. The germline CDR1 and CDR2 sequences are LGHNA and YSLEER. In nucleotides, the CDR3 is TGCGCCAGCAGCCAAGATATACGCGGGGGGACGATCCCGGGTTCGTTT. This gives the protein CASSQDIRGGTIPGSF.

The rearrangement joins TRBV4-1 to TRBJ1-3, with a weak D call TRBD1 (6 bases). Trimming removed 4 bases at V and 3 bases at J, with 19 bases between. The CDR3 covers 17 residues. Germline lookup yields CDR1 MGHRA and CDR2 YSYEKL. This CDR3 is CASSPKGGGPFGNTIYF. In DNA form, the CDR3 reads TGCGCCAGCAGCCCCAAGGGAGGGGGGCCTTTTGGAAACACCATATATTTT.

The chain carries TRBV5-1 and TRBJ2-5; D not certain. V was pared by 0 bases and J by 5 bases, with 5 bases between. The CDR3 is made up of 12 amino acids. Germline V gene data show CDR1 as SGHRS and CDR2 as YFSETQ. CDR3: CASSLARETQYF. The DNA of the CDR3 is TGCGCCAGCAGCTTGGCTCGTGAGACCCAGTACTTC.

The V and J genes are TRBV4-3 and TRBJ2-1; D gene uncertain. The CDR3 runs to 16 residues. V lost 1 base and J lost 4, with 14 bases in between. Germline CDR1 is LGHNA and CDR2 is YSLEER. CDR3 sequence reads: CASSQGIGQPYNEQFF. In nucleotides, the CDR3 is TGCGCCAGCAGCCAAGGGATTGGCCAGCCGTACAATGAGCAGTTCTTC.

The gene calls are TRBV7-2 and TRBJ2-3; 7 bases are shared with TRBD1. The trim removed 4 bases at V and 5 bases at J, leaving 3 bases unmatched. Per the germline V gene, CDR1 is SGHTA and CDR2 is FQGNSA. The CDR3 has 13 residues. The CDR3 region is CASSWPGGDTQYF. Here the CDR3 DNA reads TGTGCCAGCAGCTGGCCAGGGGGAGATACGCAGTATTTT.

The V gene is TRBV9, the J gene TRBJ1-1, with a possible D match to TRBD1 (6 bases). This CDR3 comprises 16 residues. Germline V gene data show CDR1 as SGDLS and CDR2 as YYNGEE. The V end was cut by 3 bases, the J end by 2 bases, with 17 bases between. The CDR3 loop reads CASSDGRWGANTEAFF. CDR3 DNA: TGTGCCAGCAGCGACGGTAGATGGGGGGCTAACACTGAAGCTTTCTTT.

The CDR3 sequence: CATEQGGEKLFF. The CDR3 DNA reads TGTGCCACCGAACAGGGAGGAGAAAAACTGTTTTTT. The genes are TRBV7-9 and TRBJ1-4; maybe TRBD1 (6 bases). CDR1 SEHNR and CDR2 FQNEAQ come from the germline V gene (reference sequence). Trimming pared 10 bases from V and 8 bases from J, leaving 14 bases between. CDR3 length: 12 amino acids.

The chain recombines TRBV2 with TRBJ2-1, with a possible D match to TRBD2 (6 bases). V was cut by 3 bases and J by 0 bases, with 12 bases left in between. Germline loops: CDR1 SNHLY, CDR2 FYNNEI. The CDR3 extends over 16 amino acids. The CDR3 nucleotides read TGTGCCAGCAGTGAGCTTGCGGGGCCCTCCTACAATGAGCAGTTCTTC. Residues: CASSELAGPSYNEQFF.

This clone was counted many times. This rearrangement joins TRBV2 to TRBJ1-2; D unresolved. Looked up from germline, CDR1 is SNHLY and CDR2 is FYNNEI. This CDR3 has 12 residues. V lost 6 bases to trimming and J lost 5 bases, with 10 bases between them. In DNA, the CDR3 is TGTGCCAGCAGCGCTGATACATATGGCTACACCTTC. Translating gives CASSADTYGYTF.

This clone was counted once. The genes are TRBV27 and TRBJ2-7, with TRBD2 matching 12 bases. The CDR3 has 15 residues. Germline V gene data show CDR1 as MNHEY and CDR2 as SMNVEV (reference sequence). Trimming at V came to 4 bases and at J to 2 bases, leaving 3 bases not matched to a gene. As DNA, the CDR3 is TGTGCCAGCAGTTCGCTAGCGGGGGGGCCCTACGAGCAGTACTTC. This encodes CASSSLAGGPYEQYF.

The genes are TRBV19 and TRBJ2-2; 11 bases are a match to TRBD1. V trimming: 5 bases; J trimming: 6 bases; junction bases outside the gene matches: 8. The CDR3 extends over 16 amino acids. In germline, CDR1 is LNHDA, CDR2 SQIVND (reference sequence). Here the CDR3 reads CASSSWDRGSAGELFF. The DNA for the CDR3 is TGTGCCAGTAGTTCATGGGACAGGGGGTCGGCCGGGGAGCTGTTTTTT.

This clone was found once. The chain combines TRBV4-1 with TRBJ1-5; D perhaps matches TRBD1 (5 bases). Trimming cost V 0 bases and J 9 bases, with 21 bases left between them. Per germline, CDR1 MGHRA and CDR2 YSYEKL. The CDR3 sequence is 17 residues long. CDR3 DNA: TGCGCCAGCAGCCAAGATATCGGCTCGGGGGTTTTAAGGCCCCAGCATTTT. This gives the protein CASSQDIGSGVLRPQHF.

In nucleotides, the CDR3 is TGTGCCAGTAGTACAGGACGGCTCCTTAATGAAAAACTGTTTTTT. Translation gives CASSTGRLLNEKLFF. This chain joins TRBV19 and TRBJ1-4; D not resolved. The germline V gene has CDR1 LNHDA and CDR2 SQIVND (reference sequence). Trimming stripped 4 bases from V and 4 bases from J, with 13 bases between. The CDR3 length is 15 residues.

The genes are TRBV18 and TRBJ1-6; 7 nucleotides match TRBD1. The germline V gene has CDR1 KGHSH and CDR2 LQKENI. There are 15 residues in the CDR3. The V segment lost 2 bases and the J segment 5 bases; nucleotides outside the gene matches: 3. The CDR3 is CASSPDRVDNSPLHF. The CDR3 DNA sequence: TGTGCCAGCTCACCAGACAGGGTGGATAATTCACCCCTCCACTTT.

The chain has TRBV12-5 and TRBJ1-6, with D unclear. The CDR3 totals 15 residues. Deletions cut 1 base from V and 6 bases from J, with 10 bases between. In germline, CDR1 is LGHNT, CDR2 FRNRAP. This CDR3 is CASGLGTAFNSPLHF. CDR3 DNA sequence: TGTGCTAGTGGTTTGGGGACGGCGTTTAATTCACCCCTCCACTTT.

This chain connects TRBV25-1 to TRBJ2-3, with 9 nucleotides matching TRBD2. The CDR3 is made up of 14 amino acids. Germline-derived CDR1 and CDR2 are MGHDK and SYGVNS. V dropped 5 bases and J dropped 5; count of bases not matched to a gene: 5. CDR3 loop: CASSSGGQGDTQYF. DNA of the CDR3: TGTGCCAGCAGTAGCGGGGGGCAGGGAGATACGCAGTATTTT.

The chain couples TRBV28 to TRBJ1-4; D may be TRBD1 (6 bases). With 6 bases removed from V and 0 bases from J, the gap between germline ends came to 11 bases. This CDR3 is 15 amino acids long. Germline V gives CDR1 MDHEN, CDR2 SYDVKM. DNA of the CDR3: TGTGCCAGCAGCGGACAGACTCCAACTAATGAAAAACTGTTTTTT. It specifies CASSGQTPTNEKLFF. Filled out from reference TRBV28 and TRBJ1-4, the complete variable domain reads DVKVTQSSRYLVKRTGEKVFLECVQDMDHENMFWYRQDPGLGLRLIYFSYDVKMKEKGDIPEGYSVSREKKERFSLILESASTNQTSMYLCASSGQTPTNEKLFFGSGTQLSVL.

This chain uses TRBV11-1 with TRBJ1-1; TRBD1 agrees at 8 bases. CDR1 and CDR2 (germline): SGHAT, FQDESV (reference sequence). V shed 1 base, J shed 8 bases, and the junction held 9 bases outside the gene matches. This CDR3 spans 15 amino acids. Here the CDR3 reads CASSLGDDRTGEAFF. Written as DNA, the CDR3 is TGTGCCAGCAGCTTAGGGGATGATCGGACAGGGGAAGCTTTCTTT.

This clone has just a few counts. The chain couples TRBV6-6 to TRBJ2-1; no firm D call. CDR1 and CDR2 (germline): MNHNY, SVGAGI (reference sequence). Trimming took off 6 bases at V and 4 bases at J, with 7 bases between the two ends. This CDR3 contains 12 residues. DNA for the CDR3: TGTGCCAGCAGCCAGAGTTACAATGAGCAGTTCTTC. The encoded protein is CASSQSYNEQFF.

This clone was detected only once. This is likely a read error, given that the CDR3 carries no conserved phenylalanine or tryptophan at its end. Because the CDR3's place on the DNA is in doubt, the DNA is left out and the CDR3 is given as listed by TCRdb. The chain couples TRBV2 to TRBJ2-7; the D call of TRBD1 is as the table states it, not checked on the DNA. The CDR3 numbers 13 amino acids, ends counted. Germline V gene sequence: CDR1 SNHLY, CDR2 FYNNEI. The CDR3 protein is CASSEDWQGQPKL.

The V gene is TRBV5-4, the J gene TRBJ2-5; 10 bases fit TRBD2. The germline V gene encodes CDR1 SGHNT and CDR2 YYREEE (reference sequence). The V and J ends lost 6 bases and 5 bases, in that order; junction bases with no gene match: 16. The CDR3 length is 17 residues. The CDR3 coding sequence is TGTGCCAGCAACTTCCGTGAGCGGGGGGGCCTTTTGGAGACCCAGTACTTC. Amino acids: CASNFRERGGLLETQYF.

The rearrangement links TRBV18 to TRBJ1-1; D not certain. V gave up 1 base and J gave up 3 bases, with 9 bases separating them. Germline V lookup: CDR1 KGHSH, CDR2 LQKENI. This CDR3 spans 14 amino acids. The CDR3 DNA reads TGTGCCAGCTCACCACAGGTGTTGGACACTGAAGCTTTCTTT. This sequence encodes CASSPQVLDTEAFF.

A single count supports this clone. V gene TRBV11-2 combines with J gene TRBJ1-3, with TRBD1 as a possible D gene (5 bases). CDR1 and CDR2 from the germline V gene are SGHAT and FQNNGV. Trimming pared 5 bases from V and 4 bases from J, leaving 18 bases between. The CDR3 is made up of 16 amino acids. The CDR3 here is CASSRARGAVGNTIYF. DNA of the CDR3: TGTGCCAGCAGCCGCGCAAGGGGTGCGGTCGGAAACACCATATATTTT.

This chain joins TRBV28 and TRBJ2-3; no definite D call. The CDR3 is 13 residues long. Germline lookup yields CDR1 MDHEN and CDR2 SYDVKM. The V end was cut by 5 bases, the J end by 6 bases, with 12 bases between. The CDR3 sequence: CASSPPGSDTQYF. In nucleotides, the CDR3 is TGTGCCAGCAGTCCCCCTGGTTCGGATACGCAGTATTTT.

The V and J genes are TRBV5-1 and TRBJ2-2; 11 bases are a match to TRBD1. Trimming removed 4 bases from V and 6 bases from J; junction bases left unmatched: 11. Per the germline V gene, CDR1 is SGHRS and CDR2 is YFSETQ. The CDR3 totals 17 residues. In DNA form, the CDR3 reads TGCGCCAGCAGCCCGAGCGATCCGGGACAGGGGGCCGGGGAGCTGTTTTTT. Its protein product is CASSPSDPGQGAGELFF.

The V call is TRBV5-6, the J call TRBJ1-2; TRBD1 is a possible D gene (5 bases). Germline CDR1 reads SGHDT; CDR2 reads YYEEEE. The CDR3 sequence is 13 residues long. The germline V and J ends were trimmed by 0 bases and 2 bases, with 5 bases remaining between them. CDR3 loop: CASSLGQNYGYTF. The CDR3 coding sequence is TGTGCCAGCAGCTTGGGACAGAACTATGGCTACACCTTC.